This entry is about one T cell receptor (beta chain). This clonotype has more than one count but fewer than ten. It lacks a known antigen. There are no base qualities to consult, and no much larger clone falls within one base. Library generation was performed with PCR. This sample was sequenced with an Illumina HiSeq 2500. To normalize quantification of the TCRbeta repertoire, the TCR libraries were built with molecular barcoding that relied on unique molecular identifiers. Using fastp at Q25 and MiXCR, TCRdb reprocessed the public reads and kept productive beta chains. Rows are unified per CDR3 protein, each entry keeping the most common DNA and genes. The sample has roughly 350,000 distinct CDR3 sequences on record, about a sixth of them singletons. In total, the top ten clones hold about 41% of the sample. The data were obtained in a study of T-cell reconstitution after alpha-beta-depleted transplantation in children (dated by TCRdb to the mid-2010s). For the wider study: Using TCR repertoire profiling, the study followed T-cell immune reconstitution in a quantitative way in children after TCRalphabeta/CD19-depleted allogeneic hematopoietic cell transplantation. Results the study describes overall, beyond this receptor: Over the following months the frequencies of hyperexpanded clones went down, and after one year T-cell counts and TCRbeta diversity were mostly credited to newly produced T cells. About two months after transplant, the apparently early recovery of alphabetaT-cell counts reportedly depended on just several hundred clones that had expanded rapidly and came from non-depleted graft cells. In some patients, the high TCRbeta diversity seen at day 60 was put down to recipient T cells and intrathymic progenitors that had survived conditioning.

The sample's treatment or condition label, in plain terms: allogeneic hematopoietic cell transplantation with graft depleted of TCRalphabeta T cells and CD19 B cells. Transplant recipients were children who received TCRalphabeta/CD19-depleted allogeneic hematopoietic cell grafts. After removal of 8 bases from V and 1 base from J, the junction retains 5 bases not matched to a gene. Including the terminal cysteine and phenylalanine, the CDR3 comprises 14 residues. The DNA shown is the 42-base CDR3, in frame from base 1. Taken from the germline V gene, the CDR1 and CDR2 loops are MDHEN and SYDVKM. Recombination connected TRBV28 to TRBJ2-5; TRBD1 lines up with 9 middle nucleotides. The sequence derives from a male patient under 10 years old who had a stem cell transplant for acute lymphoblastic leukemia, so the T cells may come from the graft donor. Sample: PBMCs, mostly from graft donor cells, taken 360 days after TCRalphabeta/CD19-depleted stem cell transplant. The base sequence is TGTGCCAGCTCCGGGACAGGGTCCCAAGAGACCCAGTACTTC. Its protein reads: CASSGTGSQETQYF. This CDR3, with the reference TRBV28 and TRBJ2-5 proteins standing in past its ends, gives the full variable domain DVKVTQSSRYLVKRTGEKVFLECVQDMDHENMFWYRQDPGLGLRLIYFSYDVKMKEKGDIPEGYSVSREKKERFSLILESASTNQTSMYLCASSGTGSQETQYFGPGTRLLVL.